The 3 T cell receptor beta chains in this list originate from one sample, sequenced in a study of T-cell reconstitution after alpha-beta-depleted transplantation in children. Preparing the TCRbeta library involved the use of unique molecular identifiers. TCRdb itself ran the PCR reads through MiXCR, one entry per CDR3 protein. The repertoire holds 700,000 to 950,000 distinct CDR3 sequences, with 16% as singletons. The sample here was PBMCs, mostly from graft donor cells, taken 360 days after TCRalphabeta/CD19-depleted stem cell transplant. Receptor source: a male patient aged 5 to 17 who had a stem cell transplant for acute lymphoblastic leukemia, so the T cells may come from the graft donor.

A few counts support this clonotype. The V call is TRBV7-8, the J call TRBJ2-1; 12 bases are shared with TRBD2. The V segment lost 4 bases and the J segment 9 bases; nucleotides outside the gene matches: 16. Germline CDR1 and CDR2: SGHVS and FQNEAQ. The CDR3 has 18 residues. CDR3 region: CASSSYGGLAGLRREQFF. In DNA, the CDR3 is TGTGCCAGCAGCTCGTACGGAGGACTAGCGGGACTTAGGCGTGAGCAGTTCTTC.

The CDR3 DNA reads as TGTGCCAGCAGCGGGAGGGTTTACAATGAGCAGTTCTTC. Translation gives CASSGRVYNEQFF. The chain is built from TRBV9 and TRBJ2-1, with a tentative D call TRBD2 (6 bases). The CDR3 extends over 13 amino acids. Germline-derived CDR1 and CDR2 are SGDLS and YYNGEE. V shed 3 bases and J shed 4 bases, with 8 bases lying between them.

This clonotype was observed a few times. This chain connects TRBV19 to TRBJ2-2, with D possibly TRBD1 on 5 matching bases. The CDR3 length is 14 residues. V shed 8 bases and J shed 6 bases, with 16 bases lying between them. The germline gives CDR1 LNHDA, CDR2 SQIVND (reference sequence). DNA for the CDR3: TGTGCCAGTCGCTTCCTAACAGGATCCGGGGAGCTGTTTTTT. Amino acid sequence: CASRFLTGSGELFF. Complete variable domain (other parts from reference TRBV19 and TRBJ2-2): DGGITQSPKYLFRKEGQNVTLSCEQNLNHDAMYWYRQDPGQGLRLIYYSQIVNDFQKGDIAEGYSVSREKKESFPLTVTSAQKNPTAFYLCASRFLTGSGELFFGEGSRLTVL.